One and the same sample provided the 2 T cell receptor beta chains below, sequenced in a study of T cell responses to AZD1222 COVID-19 vaccine. Assay used: immunoSEQ multiplex PCR; TCRdb lists only in-frame clones, some missing. The sample holds roughly 99,000 clones, 70% to 90% seen once. Source: peripheral blood, taken on day 0 of AZD1222 vaccination. These receptors came from an adult in good health.

This rearrangement joins TRBV5-6 to TRBJ2-3; D is undetermined. The CDR3 runs to 14 residues. Germline CDR1 reads SGHDT; CDR2 reads YYEEEE. The V and J ends lost 3 bases and 0 bases respectively, with 8 bases between them. CDR3 sequence (DNA): TGTGCCAGCAGCTCCAGTTCTAGCACAGATACGCAGTATTTT. It codes for CASSSSSSTDTQYF.

This chain joins TRBV10-3 and TRBJ2-3; D is possibly TRBD1 or TRBD2 (5 bases each). Germline loops: CDR1 ENHRY, CDR2 SYGVKD. The CDR3 runs to 14 residues. V lost 2 bases, J lost 2 bases, and 8 bases lay in between. CDR3 nucleotides: TGTGCCATCAGTGAGGAGGGGTCCACAGATACGCAGTATTTT. This translates into CAISEEGSTDTQYF.